The 31 T cell receptor beta chains given below trace back to one sample, sequenced in a study of T cell repertoires and Cas9 in healthy adults. Sequencing was performed with immunoSEQ multiplex PCR; in TCRdb, only in-frame clones are kept and a portion is missing. The data hold some 15,000 clones, with around nine tenths observed a single time. Sequenced: Tregs (CD4+, CD25+, CD127-, CD137-, CD154-) from PBMCs; culture status not recorded. These receptors originate from a human donor in good health.

The chain carries TRBV19 and TRBJ1-1, with D perhaps matching TRBD1 (5 bases). The V and J ends lost 6 bases and 3 bases respectively, with 11 bases between them. Germline V gene sequence: CDR1 LNHDA, CDR2 SQIVND (reference sequence). This CDR3 region has 13 residues. Here the CDR3 reads CASRRGGDTEAFF. The CDR3 DNA is TGTGCCAGTAGGCGGGGGGGGGACACTGAAGCTTTCTTT.

V is TRBV6-1 and J is TRBJ2-5, with D perhaps TRBD1 (6 bases). V dropped 6 bases and J dropped 6 bases, with 17 bases sitting between them. The CDR3 is made up of 14 amino acids. Looked up from germline, CDR1 is MNHNS and CDR2 is SASEGT. CDR3 region: CASRIVGGAKTQYF. The CDR3 coding sequence is TGTGCCAGCAGGATTGTAGGGGGTGCCAAGACCCAGTACTTC.

The chain couples TRBV18 to TRBJ2-5; D gene unclear. Trimming stripped 5 bases from V and 3 bases from J, with 10 bases between. Germline V gives CDR1 KGHSH, CDR2 LQKENI. The CDR3 is made up of 13 amino acids. DNA for the CDR3: TGTGCCAGCTCAAATCGGGTGGAAGAGACCCAGTACTTC. It codes for CASSNRVEETQYF.

In its sample, this clone was seen once. This CDR3 is CASSIRTGPGANVLTF. CDR3 coding DNA: TGTGCCAGTAGTATTAGGACAGGGCCCGGGGCCAACGTCCTGACTTTC. The chain couples TRBV19 to TRBJ2-6, with 8 bases aligning to TRBD1. Losses at the gene ends were 3 bases for V and 4 bases for J; bases not matched to a gene: 5. The germline CDR1 and CDR2 sequences are LNHDA and SQIVND (reference sequence). This CDR3 is 16 amino acids long.

This chain uses TRBV30 with TRBJ2-5; D is unresolved. Trimming took 0 bases from V and 5 from J, leaving 10 bases between them. Per the germline V gene, CDR1 is GTSNPN and CDR2 is SVGIG (reference sequence). The CDR3 contains 13 residues. CDR3 sequence (DNA): TGTGCCTGGAGTGTAGTGGTTGGGGAGACCCAGTACTTC. Translation: CAWSVVVGETQYF.

The chain couples TRBV7-2 to TRBJ2-5; a weak D match, TRBD1 (6 bases). Germline CDR1 and CDR2: SGHTA and FQGNSA. Deletions cut 5 bases from V and 0 bases from J, with 16 bases between. The CDR3 consists of 16 residues. For the CDR3, the DNA is TGTGCCAGCAGCCCACGGACAGCAATTTACCAAGAGACCCAGTACTTC. As protein: CASSPRTAIYQETQYF.

The chain has TRBV28 and TRBJ2-3; D possibly matches TRBD1 or TRBD2 (6 bases each). Germline V lookup: CDR1 MDHEN, CDR2 SYDVKM. This CDR3 contains 14 residues. V was shortened by 4 bases and J by 5 bases, with 13 bases between the two germline ends. The DNA for the CDR3 is TGTGCCAGCAGTTGGGGGGCCCGTGGAGATACGCAGTATTTT. Protein product: CASSWGARGDTQYF.

This chain joins TRBV6-1 and TRBJ1-2; tentatively, D is TRBD1 (5 bases). This CDR3 region has 14 residues. From germline, CDR1 is MNHNS and CDR2 SASEGT. The V end lost 11 bases, the J end lost 5 bases, and 21 bases lay between the germline ends. The CDR3 nucleotides read TGTGCCGCTAAGTTTGGGACCGGATCATATGGCTACACCTTC. It yields the protein CAAKFGTGSYGYTF.

The rearrangement uses TRBV12-5 and TRBJ2-7; 7 bases match TRBD1. This CDR3 is 15 amino acids long. Germline V gene lookup returns CDR1 LGHNT and CDR2 FRNRAP. V shed 0 bases and J 3 bases; nucleotides not matched to a gene: 5. The CDR3 reads CASGLVQWDSYEQYF. The CDR3 region has the DNA TGTGCTAGTGGTTTGGTACAATGGGACAGCTACGAGCAGTACTTC. The full variable domain, rest sourced from reference TRBV12-5 and TRBJ2-7, is DARVTQTPRHKVTEMGQEVTMRCQPILGHNTVFWYRQTMMQGLELLAYFRNRAPLDDSGMPKDRFSAEMPDATLATLKIQPSEPRDSAVYFCASGLVQWDSYEQYFGPGTRLTVT.

J is TRBJ2-2 and V is TRBV6-1; D is possibly TRBD1 or TRBD2 (6 bases each). The CDR3 is made up of 17 amino acids. Germline CDR1 and CDR2: MNHNS and SASEGT. The V end was cut by 4 bases, the J end by 8 bases, with 23 bases between. The CDR3 region is CASSVLWQGGYVGELFF. The CDR3 DNA reads as TGTGCCAGCAGTGTCCTTTGGCAAGGGGGGTACGTGGGGGAGCTGTTTTTT.

The chain has TRBV7-9 and TRBJ2-3, with 10 bases fitting TRBD2. The germline V gene encodes CDR1 SEHNR and CDR2 FQNEAQ (reference sequence). The CDR3 is 16 amino acids. V lost 0 bases, J lost 7 bases, and 7 bases stayed unmatched. CDR3 amino acids: CASSLAWLAGEYTQYF. In DNA form, the CDR3 reads TGTGCCAGCAGCTTAGCGTGGCTAGCGGGGGAGTATACGCAGTATTTT.

The chain combines TRBV6-5 with TRBJ1-6, with D uncertain. Germline values: CDR1 MNHEY, CDR2 SVGAGI. V was pared by 4 bases and J by 8 bases, with 6 bases between. This CDR3 has 12 amino acids. The CDR3 protein is CASSFIDSPLHF. In DNA, the CDR3 is TGTGCCAGCAGTTTCATCGATTCACCCCTCCACTTT.

The CDR3 sequence is CASSLHQGWTDTQYF. CDR3 bases: TGTGCCAGTAGTCTTCATCAGGGGTGGACAGATACGCAGTATTTT. J is TRBJ2-3 and V is TRBV19; the D gene is possibly TRBD1 (6 bases). V gave up 5 bases and J gave up 3 bases, with 15 bases separating them. Germline values: CDR1 LNHDA, CDR2 SQIVND (reference sequence). This CDR3 has 15 amino acids.

The V gene is TRBV5-1, the J gene TRBJ2-7; 9 bases are shared with TRBD1. Trimming at V came to 0 bases and at J to 2 bases, leaving 3 bases not matched to a gene. This CDR3 contains 15 residues. Per germline, CDR1 SGHRS and CDR2 YFSETQ. The CDR3 here is CASSLGGTGPYEQYF. Here the CDR3 DNA reads TGCGCCAGCAGCTTGGGTGGGACAGGGCCCTACGAGCAGTACTTC.

The CDR3 spells CASSFPTGEGRYTF. CDR3 nucleotides: TGTGCCAGCAGTTTTCCTACAGGGGAGGGACGCTACACCTTC. The chain has TRBV28 and TRBJ1-2; 7 nucleotides agree with TRBD1. Germline V lookup: CDR1 MDHEN, CDR2 SYDVKM. CDR3 length: 14 amino acids. Trimming took 3 bases from V and 9 from J; bases not matched to a gene: 10.

The rearrangement joins TRBV20-1 to TRBJ2-1; unclear D gene. This CDR3 is 11 amino acids long. The ends were cut back, 0 bases at V and 13 bases at J, with 10 bases in the middle. The V gene's germline CDR1 is DFQATT and CDR2 SNEGSKA (reference sequence). The CDR3 is CSARDLVAQFF. DNA of the CDR3: TGCAGTGCTAGAGATCTTGTAGCTCAGTTCTTC.

The chain employs TRBV6-6 and TRBJ1-3, with 8 bases lining up with TRBD1. Germline assignment: CDR1 MNHNY and CDR2 SVGAGI (reference sequence). J was trimmed by 1 base and V by 5 bases; bases with no gene match: 7. The CDR3 runs 16 residues. As DNA, the CDR3 is TGTGCCAGCAGTCGGGACAGGCCCCTTTCTGGAAACACCATATATTTT. Translating it yields CASSRDRPLSGNTIYF.

Concerning this clone: This CDR3 is also generated by other DNA sequences in the sample. The chain couples TRBV28 to TRBJ2-7, with D unresolved. CDR3 length equals 15 residues. CDR1 is MDHEN, CDR2 SYDVKM, per germline. The ends were cut back, 7 bases at V and 1 base at J, with 17 bases in the middle. This CDR3 is CASKTGHSPSYEQYF. The CDR3 DNA follows: TGTGCCAGCAAAACCGGGCACTCCCCTTCCTACGAGCAGTACTTC.

The chain links TRBV10-3 to TRBJ2-2, with a tentative D call TRBD2 (6 bases). Trimming shortened V by 8 bases and J by 6 bases, and 10 bases separated the two germline ends. The CDR3 extends over 12 amino acids. Germline assignment: CDR1 ENHRY and CDR2 SYGVKD. Written as DNA, the CDR3 is TGTGCCATCGGCAGGGAGGCCGGGGAGCTGTTTTTT. It yields the protein CAIGREAGELFF.

The chain employs TRBV10-3 and TRBJ1-1, with D perhaps matching TRBD1 (6 bases). The CDR3 has 16 amino acids. V was clipped by 10 bases and J by 0 bases, with 21 bases between them. CDR1 and CDR2 from the germline V gene are ENHRY and SYGVKD. The chain's CDR3 is CASTGVRQVMNTEAFF. The CDR3, as DNA: TGTGCCAGTACTGGGGTCAGACAGGTAATGAACACTGAAGCTTTCTTT.

This clone has only a few counts. V is TRBV6-5 and J is TRBJ2-5; TRBD1 might be the D (5 bases). The length of the CDR3 is 14 residues. V lost 6 bases and J lost 4, with 15 bases in between. Germline loops: CDR1 MNHEY, CDR2 SVGAGI. The CDR3 spells CASRPPGLGETQYF. DNA for the CDR3: TGTGCCAGCAGGCCACCAGGGTTGGGAGAGACCCAGTACTTC.

In its sample, this clone was seen a few times. The V and J genes are TRBV5-1 and TRBJ2-2, with 7 nucleotides matching TRBD1. Trimming cost V 0 bases and J 6 bases; bases outside gene matches: 5. This CDR3 comprises 15 residues. The germline CDR1 and CDR2 sequences are SGHRS and YFSETQ. The CDR3 DNA sequence: TGCGCCAGCAGCTTGGCCGACAGGGCCGCCGGGGAGCTGTTTTTT. Its translation is CASSLADRAAGELFF.

V is TRBV7-2 and J is TRBJ2-5, with D perhaps matching TRBD1 or TRBD2 (6 bases each). Germline-derived CDR1 and CDR2 are SGHTA and FQGNSA. V was trimmed by 2 bases and J by 5 bases, leaving 15 bases between them. The CDR3 runs 15 residues. The CDR3 region is CASSLRPGAKETQYF. The CDR3 DNA reads TGTGCCAGCAGCTTACGGCCGGGGGCTAAGGAGACCCAGTACTTC.

CDR3: CSGGGMNTEAFF. Here the CDR3 DNA reads TGCAGCGGTGGGGGGATGAACACTGAAGCTTTCTTT. The V call is TRBV29-1, the J call TRBJ1-1; TRBD1 is a possible D gene (5 bases). Germline-derived CDR1 and CDR2 are SQVTM and ANQGSEA. Trimming removed 7 bases at V and 0 bases at J, with 9 bases between. The CDR3 extends over 12 amino acids. Looking up the rest from reference TRBV29-1 and TRBJ1-1 gives the full variable domain: SAVISQKPSRDICQRGTSLTIQCQVDSQVTMMFWYRQQPGQSLTLIATANQGSEATYESGFVIDKFPISRPNLTFSTLTVSNMSPEDSSIYLCSGGGMNTEAFFGQGTRLTVV.

This clone was recorded a few times. The V gene is TRBV27, the J gene TRBJ1-6; no clear D. V was trimmed by 5 bases and J by 14 bases, leaving 16 bases between them. The length of the CDR3 is 13 residues. Germline CDR1 and CDR2: MNHEY and SMNVEV (reference sequence). CDR3 residues: CASSQWTAGALHF. The DNA for the CDR3 is TGTGCCAGCAGTCAATGGACGGCTGGGGCCCTCCACTTT.

The chain employs TRBV11-2 and TRBJ2-1, with 9 nucleotides matching TRBD1. Trimming took 5 bases from V and 4 from J; bases not matched to a gene: 6. The germline CDR1 and CDR2 sequences are SGHAT and FQNNGV. This CDR3 has 15 residues. This CDR3 reads CASSDGTGIYNEQFF. CDR3 DNA sequence: TGTGCCAGCAGCGACGGGACAGGGATTTACAATGAGCAGTTCTTC. The whole variable domain, filled in from reference TRBV11-2 and TRBJ2-1, reads EAGVAQSPRYKIIEKRQSVAFWCNPISGHATLYWYQQILGQGPKLLIQFQNNGVVDDSQLPKDRFSAERLKGVDSTLKIQPAKLEDSAVYLCASSDGTGIYNEQFFGPGTRLTVL.

The rearrangement joins TRBV6-1 to TRBJ1-2, with D possibly matching TRBD1 (5 bases). The CDR3 spans 13 residues. Germline V lookup: CDR1 MNHNS, CDR2 SASEGT. Trimming left V 5 bases short and J 8 bases short, with 15 bases between. The CDR3 here is CASSSRGSRGYTF. CDR3 nucleotides: TGTGCCAGCAGTTCCCGGGGGAGTAGGGGCTACACCTTC.

This rearrangement joins TRBV5-1 to TRBJ1-2, with D unresolved. The CDR3 covers 15 residues. Germline lookup yields CDR1 SGHRS and CDR2 YFSETQ. Trimming removed 0 bases from V and 2 bases from J, with 11 bases in between. The CDR3 is CASSLDVGSNYGYTF. DNA for the CDR3: TGCGCCAGCAGCTTGGATGTGGGATCCAACTATGGCTACACCTTC.

The gene calls are TRBV6-6 and TRBJ1-5; D not certain. This CDR3 region has 14 residues. Per the germline V gene, CDR1 is MNHNY and CDR2 is SVGAGI (reference sequence). V was trimmed by 6 bases and J by 3 bases, leaving 12 bases between them. CDR3 nucleotides: TGTGCCAGCAGCATCCTGGGCGACAATCAGCCCCAGCATTTT. Its translation: CASSILGDNQPQHF.

J is TRBJ2-7 and V is TRBV2; maybe TRBD1 (5 bases). This CDR3 is built from 14 residues. Germline CDR1 and CDR2: SNHLY and FYNNEI. The V end lost 3 bases, the J end lost 1 base, and 10 bases lay between the germline ends. This CDR3 reads CASSDPGKSYEQYF. In DNA, the CDR3 is TGTGCCAGCAGTGACCCAGGGAAGTCCTACGAGCAGTACTTC.

The rearrangement links TRBV18 to TRBJ1-5, with a weak D call TRBD1 (5 bases). Trimming removed 6 bases from V and 0 bases from J, with 12 bases in between. The CDR3 covers 15 residues. Germline CDR1 KGHSH, CDR2 LQKENI. CDR3 sequence reads: CASSPGGVSNQPQHF. The CDR3 DNA follows: TGTGCCAGCTCCCCGGGGGGGGTTAGCAATCAGCCCCAGCATTTT.